These 27 T cell receptor beta chains originate from one sample sequenced in a study of blood T cell repertoires in COVID-19. Generated by immunoSEQ multiplex PCR, the TCRdb table keeps only in-frame clones and is missing some. This sample has approximately 100,000 clones, with about 80% found just once. Sample: peripheral blood. Receptor source: a man in his 70s with acute or convalescent COVID-19.

This clone was seen only once. V and J are TRBV4-2 and TRBJ2-2; D is perhaps TRBD2 (6 bases). Germline loops: CDR1 LGHNA, CDR2 YNFKEQ. The CDR3 runs to 15 residues. The ends were cut back, 1 base at V and 4 bases at J, with 10 bases in the middle. As DNA, the CDR3 is TGTGCCAGCAGCCAAGTCGATAGCGGCACCGGGGAGCTGTTTTTT. It is translated as CASSQVDSGTGELFF.

This clone was observed many times. The rearrangement joins TRBV5-1 to TRBJ2-7, with D perhaps matching TRBD2 (5 bases). V lost 10 bases, J lost 7 bases, and 9 bases lay in between. Germline V gene lookup returns CDR1 SGHRS and CDR2 YFSETQ. The CDR3 is 9 residues long. The CDR3 loop reads CARTGEQYF. The CDR3 DNA follows: TGCGCCCGGACGGGGGAGCAGTACTTC.

In DNA form, the CDR3 reads TGTGCCAGTAGTATCGGGACAGGGGGCATGAACACTGAAGCTTTCTTT. Translating gives CASSIGTGGMNTEAFF. The chain employs TRBV19 and TRBJ1-1; 12 bases align to TRBD1. The germline gives CDR1 LNHDA, CDR2 SQIVND (reference sequence). V was clipped by 3 bases and J by 0 bases; unmatched bases: 2. CDR3 length: 16 residues.

This clone was observed once. V usage is TRBV5-1 and J usage is TRBJ2-7; D not resolved. V dropped 5 bases and J dropped 3 bases, with 12 bases sitting between them. CDR3 size: 13 residues. Germline V lookup: CDR1 SGHRS, CDR2 YFSETQ. CDR3 amino acids: CASRSPGNYEQYF. CDR3 DNA sequence: TGCGCCAGCAGGTCCCCAGGAAACTACGAGCAGTACTTC.

CDR3: CASSGGLAASYEQYF. The CDR3 DNA reads TGTGCCAGCAGCGGGGGACTAGCGGCCTCCTACGAGCAGTACTTC. The chain employs TRBV9 and TRBJ2-7; TRBD2 matches 11 bases. The CDR3 runs 15 residues. The V gene end was trimmed by 3 bases and the J gene end by 0 bases; junction bases not matched to a gene: 2. Germline-derived CDR1 and CDR2 are SGDLS and YYNGEE.

In nucleotides, the CDR3 is TGTGCCAGCACGGCCGGGACAGGGAGCAATGAGCAGTTCTTC. As protein: CASTAGTGSNEQFF. The V gene is TRBV7-9, the J gene TRBJ2-1; 9 bases line up with TRBD1. This CDR3 is built from 14 residues. CDR1 SEHNR and CDR2 FQNEAQ come from the germline V gene (reference sequence). Germline trimming cut 7 bases from V and 6 bases from J; bases unmatched to any gene: 7.

The chain employs TRBV4-2 and TRBJ2-2; TRBD2 agrees at 14 bases. Germline CDR1 reads LGHNA; CDR2 reads YNFKEQ. Trimming cost V 4 bases and J 6 bases; bases outside gene matches: 4. This CDR3 is built from 16 residues. This CDR3 is CASSLGTSGRPGELFF. CDR3 nucleotides: TGTGCCAGCAGCCTCGGGACTAGCGGGAGACCCGGGGAGCTGTTTTTT.

In this sample, this clone turned up a few times. This chain joins TRBV6-5 and TRBJ2-7; 10 bases map to TRBD2. The CDR3 has 14 residues. Germline V lookup: CDR1 MNHEY, CDR2 SVGAGI. V dropped 2 bases and J dropped 5; count of bases not matched to a gene: 3. This CDR3 is CASSYLAGVDEQYF. The CDR3 coding sequence is TGTGCCAGCAGTTACCTAGCGGGAGTTGACGAGCAGTACTTC.

The chain has TRBV28 and TRBJ2-5, with TRBD1 identical over 8 bases. The CDR3 is 13 residues long. Per germline, CDR1 MDHEN and CDR2 SYDVKM. Germline trimming cut 10 bases from V and 3 bases from J; bases unmatched to any gene: 7. CDR3 residues: CATRLQGEETQYF. CDR3 DNA: TGTGCCACCCGATTACAGGGGGAAGAGACCCAGTACTTC. The entire variable domain, with the rest obtained from reference TRBV28 and TRBJ2-5, is as follows: DVKVTQSSRYLVKRTGEKVFLECVQDMDHENMFWYRQDPGLGLRLIYFSYDVKMKEKGDIPEGYSVSREKKERFSLILESASTNQTSMYLCATRLQGEETQYFGPGTRLLVL.

The CDR3 DNA reads as TGTGCCAGCAGGGTGGGGCTGGGGCAGGGGTCCTACGAGCAGTACTTC. As protein: CASRVGLGQGSYEQYF. V usage is TRBV3-1 (or the pseudogene TRBV3-2) and J usage is TRBJ2-7; the D gene is possibly TRBD1 (6 bases). CDR1 and CDR2 (germline): LGHDT, YNNKEL (reference sequence). The V and J ends lost 6 bases and 1 base respectively, with 19 bases between them. The CDR3 is 16 amino acids.

This chain connects TRBV9 to TRBJ2-5; 8 bases line up with TRBD2. The germline V gene encodes CDR1 SGDLS and CDR2 YYNGEE. CDR3 length: 15 amino acids. V lost 10 bases, J lost 4 bases, and 15 bases stayed unmatched. The DNA of the CDR3 is TGTGCCCGCCGCCGGGGGGGCGGGGGTCGAGAGACCCAGTACTTC. The encoded protein is CARRRGGGGRETQYF.

The chain links TRBV5-6 to TRBJ2-1; 7 nucleotides line up with TRBD2. This CDR3 is built from 13 residues. V lost 6 bases, J lost 7 bases, and 7 bases stayed unmatched. Germline V CDR1 and CDR2: SGHDT, YYEEEE. Here the CDR3 reads CASIRRGGNEQFF. CDR3 bases: TGTGCCAGCATCCGACGGGGAGGGAATGAGCAGTTCTTC.

The chain combines TRBV7-2 with TRBJ2-7, with 14 bases fitting TRBD2. Germline V CDR1 and CDR2: SGHTA, FQGNSA. J lost 2 bases, V lost 5 bases, and 5 bases had no gene match. The length of the CDR3 is 16 residues. The CDR3 sequence is CASSPRLAGGPYEQYF. Written as DNA, the CDR3 is TGTGCCAGCAGCCCGAGACTAGCGGGAGGGCCCTACGAGCAGTACTTC.

The chain links TRBV7-3 to TRBJ2-3, with TRBD1 matching over 7 bases. Germline V CDR1 and CDR2: SGHTA, FQGTGA. Trimming removed 2 bases from V and 6 bases from J; junction bases left unmatched: 2. The CDR3 totals 13 residues. This CDR3 is CASSLVTGDTQYF. The CDR3 nucleotides read TGTGCCAGCAGCTTAGTGACAGGGGATACGCAGTATTTT. Combining the CDR3 with reference TRBV7-3 and TRBJ2-3 gives the whole variable domain GAGVSQTPSNKVTEKGKYVELRCDPISGHTALYWYRQSLGQGPEFLIYFQGTGAADDSGLPNDRFFAVRPEGSVSTLKIQRTERGDSAVYLCASSLVTGDTQYFGPGTRLTVL.

This sequence joins TRBV6-2 or TRBV6-3 and TRBJ1-1, with D possibly being TRBD1 (5 bases). With 4 bases removed from V and 4 bases from J, the gap between germline ends came to 13 bases. This CDR3 has 14 amino acids. Germline-derived CDR1 and CDR2 are MNHEY and SVGEGT. The CDR3, as DNA: TGTGCCAGCAGTTTACCAGGGCTGGTCACTGAAGCTTTCTTT. It is translated as CASSLPGLVTEAFF.

This clone appeared a few times. The chain carries TRBV28 and TRBJ2-3, with D possibly being TRBD1 (6 bases). The CDR3 length is 16 residues. V was clipped by 5 bases and J by 1 base, with 16 bases between them. The V gene's germline CDR1 is MDHEN and CDR2 SYDVKM. CDR3 in DNA: TGTGCCAGCAGTAGGCTGACAGGACTTCGCACAGATACGCAGTATTTT. Translated, it gives CASSRLTGLRTDTQYF.

This chain joins TRBV5-8 and TRBJ1-5; D uncertain. The CDR3 spans 16 residues. The ends were cut back, 3 bases at V and 4 bases at J, with 17 bases in the middle. CDR1 SGHTS and CDR2 YDEGEE come from the germline V gene. CDR3 amino acids: CASSYPAIAGNQPQHF. CDR3 DNA: TGTGCCAGCAGCTACCCAGCGATCGCCGGTAATCAGCCCCAGCATTTT.

This sequence joins TRBV2 and TRBJ1-2; 9 positions agree with TRBD1. The ends lost 4 bases at V and 8 bases at J; junction bases unmatched: 8. This CDR3 region has 14 residues. Per germline, CDR1 SNHLY and CDR2 FYNNEI. The CDR3 nucleotides read TGTGCCAGCAGTGTACACCGGGACAGGGAAGGCTACACCTTC. Residues: CASSVHRDREGYTF.

The chain couples TRBV15 to TRBJ1-6; 7 bases are a match to TRBD1. CDR1 and CDR2 from the germline V gene are LNHNV and YYDKDF (reference sequence). With 5 bases clipped from V and 9 bases from J, the junction kept 13 bases outside the gene matches. This CDR3 has 16 amino acids. The CDR3 nucleotides read TGTGCCACCAGCCTACGGGGGGGACAGTATGGTTCACCCCTCCACTTT. Translating gives CATSLRGGQYGSPLHF.

The chain is built from TRBV7-2 and TRBJ1-1, with a possible D match to TRBD1 (5 bases). Germline CDR1 reads SGHTA; CDR2 reads FQGNSA. CDR3 length: 17 residues. V lost 1 base to trimming and J lost 1 base, with 16 bases between them. The CDR3 sequence: CASSLGIGGAGNTEAFF. Here the CDR3 DNA reads TGTGCCAGCAGCTTAGGGATAGGAGGGGCGGGGAACACTGAAGCTTTCTTT.

V and J are TRBV6-5 and TRBJ1-3; 8 bases line up with TRBD1. V shed 6 bases, J shed 1 base, and the junction held 5 bases outside the gene matches. CDR1 and CDR2 from the germline V gene are MNHEY and SVGAGI. This CDR3 has 15 amino acids. CDR3 sequence reads: CASRTGAASGNTIYF. For the CDR3, the DNA is TGTGCCAGCAGGACAGGGGCCGCTTCTGGAAACACCATATATTTT.

For the CDR3, the DNA is TGTGCCACAGGGGCCATTAACTCCTACGAGCAGTACTTC. Its protein product is CATGAINSYEQYF. This chain links TRBV6-5 with TRBJ2-7; weak D call: TRBD1 (6 bases). CDR3 size: 13 residues. Germline lookup yields CDR1 MNHEY and CDR2 SVGAGI. Trimming stripped 10 bases from V and 0 bases from J, with 13 bases between.

The V and J genes are TRBV30 and TRBJ1-4; unclear D gene. Per the germline V gene, CDR1 is GTSNPN and CDR2 is SVGIG (reference sequence). The CDR3 contains 15 residues. Trimming removed 0 bases at V and 8 bases at J, with 16 bases between. CDR3 DNA sequence: TGTGCCTGGAGTGTAGAAGAAAGGTCGGGGGAAAAACTGTTTTTT. Its protein product is CAWSVEERSGEKLFF.

This clone came up a few times. J is TRBJ2-1 and V is TRBV24-1, with TRBD2 identical over 9 bases. The CDR3 extends over 16 amino acids. Germline CDR1 KGHDR, CDR2 SFDVKD. Trimming took 1 base from V and 8 from J; bases not matched to a gene: 8. CDR3 DNA: TGTGCCACCAGTGATTTATCCGGGACTAGCCGCGATGAGCAGTTCTTC. It translates to CATSDLSGTSRDEQFF.

This clone has more than one count but fewer than ten. V gene TRBV7-6 combines with J gene TRBJ2-7, with 7 bases that match TRBD2. This CDR3 contains 15 residues. Per germline, CDR1 SGHVS and CDR2 FNYEAQ. V gave up 6 bases and J gave up 1 base; unmatched junction bases: 9. The CDR3 DNA follows: TGTGCCAGCAGTGTTCTCAGCGGGGTTTCCTACGAGCAGTACTTC. It is translated as CASSVLSGVSYEQYF. Full variable domain (remainder filled in from reference TRBV7-6 and TRBJ2-7): GAGVSQSPRYKVTKRGQDVALRCDPISGHVSLYWYRQALGQGPEFLTYFNYEAQQDKSGLPNDRFSAERPEGSISTLTIQRTEQRDSAMYRCASSVLSGVSYEQYFGPGTRLTVT.

A few counts support this clone. The chain combines TRBV11-2 with TRBJ2-1, with TRBD2 matching over 11 bases. The CDR3 totals 18 residues. The V gene's germline CDR1 is SGHAT and CDR2 FQNNGV. The trim removed 5 bases at V and 2 bases at J, leaving 11 bases unmatched. The CDR3 DNA is TGTGCCAGCAGCGAACTACTAGCGGGAGTTCGGGCCTACAATGAGCAGTTCTTC. Translated: CASSELLAGVRAYNEQFF.

The V gene is TRBV5-1, the J gene TRBJ2-3, with 9 bases matching TRBD1. This CDR3 region has 17 residues. CDR1 SGHRS and CDR2 YFSETQ come from the germline V gene. The V segment lost 5 bases and the J segment 6 bases; nucleotides outside the gene matches: 16. For the CDR3, the DNA is TGCGCCAGCAGAAGAGTCCGGACAGGGGAATTGGGGGATACGCAGTATTTT. Translating gives CASRRVRTGELGDTQYF.